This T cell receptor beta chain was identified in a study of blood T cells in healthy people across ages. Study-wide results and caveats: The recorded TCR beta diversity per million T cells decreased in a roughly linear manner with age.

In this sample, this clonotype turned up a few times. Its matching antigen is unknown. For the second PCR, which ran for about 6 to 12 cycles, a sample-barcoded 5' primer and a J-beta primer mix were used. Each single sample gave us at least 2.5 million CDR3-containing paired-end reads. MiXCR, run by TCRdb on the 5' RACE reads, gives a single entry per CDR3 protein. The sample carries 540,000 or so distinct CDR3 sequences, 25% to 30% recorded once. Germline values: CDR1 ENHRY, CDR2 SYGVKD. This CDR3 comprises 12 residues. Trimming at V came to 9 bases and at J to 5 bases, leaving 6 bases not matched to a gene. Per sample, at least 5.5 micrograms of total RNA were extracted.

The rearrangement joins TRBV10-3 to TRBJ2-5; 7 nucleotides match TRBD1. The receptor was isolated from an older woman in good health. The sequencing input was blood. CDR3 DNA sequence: TGTGCCATAGGGGGCTCGGGGGAGACCCAGTACTTC. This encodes CAIGGSGETQYF.